The sequence of this T cell receptor beta chain was determined in a study of T cell repertoires in aging, cancer and after chemotherapy. Peripheral blood genomic DNA, not sorted cells or RNA, was the template. Rearranged V-D-J TRB sequences were amplified with a mixed TRB-A/B primer pool. One entry per CDR3 protein results from TCRdb running MiXCR on the multiplex PCR reads. The table lists some 10,000 distinct CDR3 sequences, roughly 33% of them singletons. CDR1 MNHNS and CDR2 SASEGT come from the germline V gene. Trimming stripped 5 bases from V and 4 bases from J, with 9 bases between. This CDR3 is 12 amino acids long.

The V and J genes are TRBV6-1 and TRBJ2-7; D is perhaps TRBD1 (5 bases). The clonotype originates from a human donor in good health. The donor label of this sample is uncertain. The sequencing sample was made of blood. The DNA of the CDR3 is TGTGCCAGCAGTAGACAGTTGTACGAGCAGTACTTC. This codes for CASSRQLYEQYF.